A single sample is the source of the 20 T cell receptor beta chains below, sequenced in a study of B cell selection in AIRE deficiency. The method was immunoSEQ multiplex PCR; TCRdb's version includes in-frame clones alone and lacks a portion of them. There are about 26,000 clones in the sample; 80% to 95% occur only once, and 1.1% lies in the top ten. Regulatory T cells were sorted as CD4+CD25hiCD127low/negative. The sequencing input was CD4+CD25+ Tregs sorted from PBMCs. These receptors all come from a human donor in good health.

This chain joins TRBV7-8 and TRBJ1-5; TRBD1 matches at 8 bases. J was trimmed by 3 bases and V by 1 base; bases with no gene match: 2. This CDR3 spans 15 amino acids. Per the germline V gene, CDR1 is SGHVS and CDR2 is FQNEAQ. This chain's CDR3 is CASSLGDRSNQPQHF. The CDR3 coding sequence is TGTGCCAGCAGCTTAGGGGACAGGTCCAATCAGCCCCAGCATTTT.

This chain joins TRBV5-1 and TRBJ1-2; D not resolved. Germline V gene sequence: CDR1 SGHRS, CDR2 YFSETQ. The length of the CDR3 is 12 residues. Trimming cost V 1 base and J 4 bases, with 5 bases left between them. CDR3 coding DNA: TGCGCCAGCAGCTTGAGCAGCTATGGCTACACCTTC. As protein: CASSLSSYGYTF.

This chain links TRBV11-1 with TRBJ1-1; 8 bases match TRBD1. Germline V gene lookup returns CDR1 SGHAT and CDR2 FQDESV (reference sequence). CDR3 length equals 14 residues. The J segment lost 5 bases and the V segment lost 2 bases, leaving 4 bases of the junction unmatched. DNA of the CDR3: TGTGCCAGCAGCTTACAGGGGGCGAGAACTGAAGCTTTCTTT. As protein: CASSLQGARTEAFF.

The chain is built from TRBV9 and TRBJ1-2; no firm D call. Trimming left V 4 bases short and J 4 bases short, with 11 bases between. The V gene's germline CDR1 is SGDLS and CDR2 YYNGEE. This CDR3 region has 13 residues. DNA for the CDR3: TGTGCCAGCAGCCCTCGTGCCGGCTATGGCTACACCTTC. Translating it yields CASSPRAGYGYTF.

The chain couples TRBV6-6 to TRBJ1-1; a possible D gene is TRBD1 (6 bases). This CDR3 contains 14 residues. V lost 5 bases to trimming and J lost 4 bases, with 14 bases between them. Germline-derived CDR1 and CDR2 are MNHNY and SVGAGI (reference sequence). The CDR3 sequence is CASSQQGSLTEAFF. The CDR3 coding sequence is TGTGCCAGCAGTCAACAGGGATCTCTCACTGAAGCTTTCTTT.

The CDR3 region has the DNA TGCGCCAGCAGCCAAGATCTCGGGGAGGAAAAACTGTTTTTT. This translates into CASSQDLGEEKLFF. V usage is TRBV4-3 and J usage is TRBJ1-4; D gene ambiguous. This CDR3 is built from 14 residues. Germline CDR1 and CDR2: LGHNA and YSLEER. V was trimmed by 0 bases and J by 8 bases, leaving 10 bases between them.

This CDR3 is CSVDRGGDTQYF. CDR3 in DNA: TGCAGCGTTGACAGGGGAGGAGATACGCAGTATTTT. The chain employs TRBV29-1 and TRBJ2-3; possibly TRBD1 or TRBD2 for D (6 bases each). Germline lookup yields CDR1 SQVTM and CDR2 ANQGSEA. The ends were cut back, 3 bases at V and 5 bases at J, with 9 bases in the middle. CDR3 size: 12 residues.

V gene TRBV5-1 combines with J gene TRBJ2-3, with 13 bases lining up with TRBD2. There are 15 residues in the CDR3. V shed 4 bases and J 2 bases; nucleotides not matched to a gene: 1. CDR1 and CDR2 from the germline V gene are SGHRS and YFSETQ. The DNA for the CDR3 is TGCGCCAGCAGCGGACTAGCGGGGGACACAGATACGCAGTATTTT. Translated: CASSGLAGDTDTQYF. The entire variable domain, with the rest obtained from reference TRBV5-1 and TRBJ2-3, is as follows: KAGVTQTPRYLIKTRGQQVTLSCSPISGHRSVSWYQQTPGQGLQFLFEYFSETQRNKGNFPGRFSGRQFSNSRSEMNVSTLELGDSALYLCASSGLAGDTDTQYFGPGTRLTVL.

V gene TRBV7-2 combines with J gene TRBJ1-5; D perhaps matches TRBD1 (5 bases). The CDR3 is made up of 15 amino acids. Between the trimmed V and J ends, which lost 4 bases and 11 bases, there was a span of 21 bases. Germline V gene data show CDR1 as SGHTA and CDR2 as FQGNSA. In nucleotides, the CDR3 is TGTGCCAGCAGCTCGGGGGGGACCATAGGTTGGGCCCAGCATTTT. Protein product: CASSSGGTIGWAQHF.

The chain links TRBV30 to TRBJ2-3; 12 bases map to TRBD2. The V segment lost 2 bases and the J segment 6 bases; nucleotides outside the gene matches: 9. CDR1 GTSNPN and CDR2 SVGIG come from the germline V gene (reference sequence). The CDR3 is made up of 16 amino acids. CDR3 in amino acids: CAWSLTSGGRADTQYF. CDR3 DNA sequence: TGTGCCTGGAGTTTAACTAGCGGGGGGAGGGCGGATACGCAGTATTTT.

This clone came up a few times. V gene TRBV19 combines with J gene TRBJ1-1; D ambiguous. Looked up from germline, CDR1 is LNHDA and CDR2 is SQIVND (reference sequence). This CDR3 has 15 residues. V lost 0 bases and J 5 bases, leaving 13 bases between the germline ends. The DNA for the CDR3 is TGTGCCAGTAGTATAGAGGAAGGACGAGGGACTGAAGCTTTCTTT. Translated, it gives CASSIEEGRGTEAFF.

The chain recombines TRBV29-1 with TRBJ2-5; tentative D call: TRBD2 (6 bases). The CDR3 length is 12 residues. Trimming removed 4 bases from V and 5 bases from J, with 11 bases in between. The germline V gene has CDR1 SQVTM and CDR2 ANQGSEA. The CDR3 loop reads CSVVPGGETQYF. In nucleotides, the CDR3 is TGCAGCGTTGTTCCTGGGGGGGAGACCCAGTACTTC.

The rearrangement links TRBV6-4 to TRBJ2-3, with 11 bases aligning to TRBD2. From germline, CDR1 is MRHNA and CDR2 SNTAGT. Unmatched junction bases numbered 3, after V lost 6 bases and J lost 10 bases. This CDR3 region has 12 residues. The chain's CDR3 is CASRPSGGPQYF. For the CDR3, the DNA is TGTGCCAGCAGACCTAGCGGGGGGCCGCAGTATTTT.

The table lists this clone with a count of one. The chain couples TRBV9 to TRBJ1-4; D is unresolved. Deletions cut 0 bases from V and 2 bases from J, with 14 bases between. The germline V gene has CDR1 SGDLS and CDR2 YYNGEE. This CDR3 region has 17 residues. CDR3 amino acids: CASSVDPTGVTNEKLFF. In DNA, the CDR3 is TGTGCCAGCAGCGTAGACCCAACTGGGGTGACTAATGAAAAACTGTTTTTT.

The chain employs TRBV6-6 and TRBJ2-3; TRBD2 matches at 9 bases. The CDR3 runs 12 residues. V shed 2 bases, J shed 9 bases, and the junction held 0 bases outside the gene matches. CDR1 is MNHNY and CDR2 is SVGAGI in the germline V gene (reference sequence). CDR3 region: CASSYAGGTQYF. The CDR3 DNA reads as TGTGCCAGCAGTTACGCGGGGGGGACGCAGTATTTT.

The V and J genes are TRBV13 and TRBJ2-5; D is possibly TRBD1 or TRBD2 (5 bases each). Germline CDR1 is PRHDT and CDR2 is FYEKMQ (reference sequence). This CDR3 contains 15 residues. Trimming removed 4 bases from V and 4 bases from J, with 16 bases in between. The chain's CDR3 is CASSYGAYEGETQYF. CDR3 nucleotides: TGTGCCAGCAGCTACGGGGCCTATGAGGGAGAGACCCAGTACTTC.

CDR3 residues: CASSEVPSDTQYF. Written as DNA, the CDR3 is TGCGCCAGCAGTGAGGTTCCGTCTGATACGCAGTATTTT. The chain recombines TRBV10-1 with TRBJ2-3; D call uncertain. The germline V gene has CDR1 WNHNN and CDR2 SYGVQD (reference sequence). The germline V and J ends were trimmed by 2 bases and 6 bases, with 9 bases remaining between them. This CDR3 has 13 amino acids.

This clone was observed a handful of times. This rearrangement joins TRBV18 to TRBJ1-3, with D unresolved. Trimming shortened V by 1 base and J by 4 bases, and 8 bases separated the two germline ends. Per the germline V gene, CDR1 is KGHSH and CDR2 is LQKENI. This CDR3 region has 14 residues. CDR3 in amino acids: CASSPQRAGNTIYF. The CDR3 region has the DNA TGTGCCAGCTCACCACAAAGAGCCGGAAACACCATATATTTT.

CDR3 DNA: TGTGCCAGCAGCTTAGCTGGACTCTATGGCTACACCTTC. Translating it yields CASSLAGLYGYTF. The chain recombines TRBV7-9 with TRBJ1-2; D is uncertain. This CDR3 spans 13 amino acids. Germline V CDR1 and CDR2: SEHNR, FQNEAQ (reference sequence). The V end lost 0 bases, the J end lost 4 bases, and 6 bases lay between the germline ends.

The chain is built from TRBV7-9 and TRBJ1-2; TRBD1 matches 9 bases. The V gene end was trimmed by 11 bases and the J gene end by 9 bases; junction bases not matched to a gene: 13. CDR1 and CDR2 (germline): SEHNR, FQNEAQ (reference sequence). The CDR3 consists of 13 residues. The CDR3 nucleotides read TGTGCCTGCCTTCCGGGACAGGGATTTCGCTACACCTTC. It specifies CACLPGQGFRYTF.